The clone carrying this TCR beta chain was observed at least ten times. What it binds is not known. Per the germline V gene, CDR1 is MNHEY and CDR2 is SVGAGI. CDR3 size: 18 residues. V dropped 0 bases and J dropped 5; count of bases not matched to a gene: 7. This sample was included in a study of T-cell reconstitution after alpha-beta-depleted transplantation in children. It was with unique molecular identifiers that the TCRbeta library was prepared. Each CDR3 protein gets one entry after TCRdb re-called the PCR reads with MiXCR. The sample holds hundreds of thousands of distinct CDR3 sequences, 11% seen once. Overall study findings and caveats: Several hundred expanded graft clones reportedly were the source of alpha-beta T cells about two months after transplant.

The chain joins TRBV6-5 to TRBJ2-2; 12 positions match TRBD2. The clonotype was recovered from a male patient under 10 years old who had a stem cell transplant for chronic granulomatous disease, so the T cells may come from the graft donor. Sequenced here: peripheral blood, sampled 180 days after TCRalphabeta/CD19-depleted stem cell transplant. The CDR3 loop is CASSYSNLAGGGTGELFF. In DNA form, the CDR3 reads TGTGCCAGCAGTTACTCGAATCTAGCGGGAGGGGGGACCGGGGAGCTGTTTTTT.